This T cell receptor (beta chain) stems from a study of cytomegalovirus exposure and HLA in healthy donors (dated by TCRdb to about 2017). Background for the entire study: According to an earlier analysis of 550 to 750 of the donors, 200 million or so T cells yielded 90 million to 140 million unique TCR beta sequences and around 280 Gb of sequence data. Both class I and class II loci were covered by HLA typing, at four-digit resolution. Of the approximately 370 genotyped donors, 75% to 85% were placed in the genetic ancestry cluster associated with self-reported Caucasian donors. Donor age, sex, ethnicity and CMV serostatus were compiled alongside the repertoire data. The later analysis used no new phenotypic data to find candidate immune exposures, relying instead on TCR beta sequences and their occurrence across donors. In addition to the first cohort of hundreds of subjects, a separate validation cohort of under 150 different subjects was used. Among 300 to 500 genotyped donors of the cohort, an average of about 240,000 unique TCR beta nucleotide sequences was sequenced per donor, of which 15% to 20% were non-productive. Typing coverage varied by locus: about 629-640 donors for A, B, C, DRB1 and DQB1; roughly 500 for DQA1; about 590 for DPA1; approximately 450 for DPB1. The T cell repertoires of 550 to 850 subjects were profiled by immunosequencing and related to cytomegalovirus serostatus. In a later genetic analysis, genome-wide SNP genotypes for about 65% of the 666 donors were used, and that subset was treated as a discovery cohort. The study combined high-throughput TCR immunosequencing, statistical association of individual TCRs with disease status, and machine learning to predict cytomegalovirus infection status. Every discovery cohort repertoire had been produced on one sequencing platform. Roughly 5 DR-DQ haplotypes were handled as single units for association and clustering, since linkage in the cohort was strong. To decide whether each TCR beta V gene segment behaved as functional or pseudogenic, an earlier analysis of several hundred of the donors relied on high-throughput TCR beta sequencing. The study was designed to test whether signatures of past pathogen exposure could be identified by cataloging public T cell receptors. In a later analysis, previously published TCR beta repertoires from 550 to 700 donors were re-analyzed and high-resolution HLA genotyping was added so that TCR occurrence patterns could be studied. About 310 gigabases of sequencing data and some 85 million unique TCR sequences were included in an early release covering roughly 600 HLA-typed donors.

Libraries were constructed by the immunoSEQ multiplex PCR assay. For the multiplex PCR, a mixture combining 60 forward primers for TCR Vbeta segments and 13 reverse primers for TCR Jbeta segments was used. A multiplex PCR assay on genomic DNA amplified the CDR3 region of rearranged TCR beta genes. Amplified TCR beta libraries were sequenced as 87-base-pair reads on the Illumina HiSeq System. The paper's data handling went like this. A later analysis counted 75 million to 100 million unique TCR beta chains across the 666 repertoires, and 9.5 million to 11 million of these chains were shared by at least two donors. Raw reads were error-corrected and collapsed into unique sequences with a nearest-neighbor algorithm that merged closely related sequences to remove PCR and sequencing errors. V, D and J gene segments were assigned by aligning CDR3 sequences to IMGT reference sequences. For a sequence to be retained, at least a six-nucleotide match to both a V gene segment and a J gene segment was required. Rearrangements were called productive when the CDR3 lacked stop codons and stayed in frame with V and J; all others were non-productive. Following IMGT convention, CDR3 was defined as the stretch from the second conserved V-encoded cysteine to the conserved J-encoded phenylalanine. In an earlier analysis of around 570 of the donors, sequences lacking an unambiguous match to a single V gene segment were excluded. In an earlier analysis of 450 to 700 of the donors, V segments were called functional above 56.7% productive rearrangements and were called segregating when the between-donor standard deviation exceeded 5%. A statistical classification framework was built for diagnosing cytomegalovirus status from the catalog of TCR beta chain sequences. In a later analysis, TCR nucleotide sequences were compared against IMGT/GENE-DB human TR gene sequences so that V and J genes could be assigned. Using the TCRdist pipeline, a later analysis assigned CDR3 sequences along with most-parsimonious VDJ recombination scenarios. In a later analysis, each TCR beta chain was defined by its CDR3 amino acid sequence together with its V-gene family, and reads without a unique V-gene family were excluded. As a way to deal with suspected cross-contamination and a sequencing artifact, a later analysis dropped more than 500 nucleotide sequences that were highly shared and had low generation probability. In a later analysis, a clonal expansion index for each public chain was calculated from normalized within-repertoire ranks of inferred template counts. A later analysis computed generation probabilities with a VDJ recombination model fitted to out-of-frame rearrangements, and checked the results against IGoR. Hypergeometric tests were used in a later analysis to score TCR-TCR, TCR-HLA and TCR-CMV co-occurrence, with a repertoire-size bias correction applied to the TCR pairs. In a later analysis, false discovery rates were estimated by permuting HLA or CMV assignments 20 times. A later analysis grouped co-occurring TCRs with DBSCAN, adding TCRdist sequence similarity when clustering within HLA-allele-positive subsets. For co-occurrence clustering, repertoires with fewer than 30,000 or more than 120,000 public chains were excluded, along with 4 to 6 repertoires with anomalous nucleotide sharing. TCRdb re-hosts the immuneACCESS table, in-frame sequences only. Its copies lack some clones; in the studies checked, an unresolved V gene accounts for under half of them, and the cause for the rest is not known. D and trimming come from the DNA, and the V and J calls and clone size come from that table. The sample table contains roughly 100,000 clones; only one count was recorded for over 75% of them. The ten biggest clones cover 5.8% of the sample.

Broader findings and caveats from the paper: It was suggested by the authors that the approach could potentially be generalized to other disease states and immunological phenotypes. A later analysis reported that several top co-occurrence clusters appeared linked to parvovirus B19, influenza, CMV and Epstein-Barr virus. For the cohort, immune exposure information was limited to CMV serostatus. When HLA alleles, especially DR and DQ, strongly co-occurred, attributing TCR associations to individual alleles was difficult. Because HLA typing was missing for some donors at each locus, association tests included only the typed subset. Roughly uniform sequencing depth across donors was assumed in presence/absence analyses, although this assumption may not hold. In a later genetic analysis, a missense DCLRE1C variant was associated with V-gene and J-gene trimming of TCR beta chains, and the association was replicated in an independent cohort. In a later analysis, most CMV-associated TCR beta chains were found to appear HLA-restricted, with HLA associations seemingly driven largely by CMV exposure. In an earlier analysis of over 550 of the donors, most TCR beta V segments were observed in productive rearrangements about 87% or about 30% of the time, broadly matching IMGT annotations. A further reported finding was that TCR beta sequences accurately predicted the HLA-A and HLA-B alleles for most subjects in the first cohort. The study listed over 150 TCR beta chains as associated with cytomegalovirus. A later analysis found that HLA-associated TCR beta chains were more clonally expanded and had lower generation probabilities than equally common non-associated chains. The 87-base-pair reads could not distinguish some IMGT-functional V segments, including TRBV6-2 and TRBV6-3, so those segments were excluded. Specific HLA alleles were associated with over 15,000 TCR beta sequences at a false discovery rate of 0.05 in a later analysis. Over 15 rarely observed V segments, including chromosome 9 orphons, were excluded from the earlier analysis of almost 600 of the donors because counts were too low. Most TCR sequences were seen in very few donors, while some public TCRs were found in many individuals. Linkage disequilibrium might explain the correlated functional status among segregating V segments, but an unknown experimental factor could not be excluded. The sequencing pipeline was judged likely to have produced a cluster of highly shared sequence variants as a technical artifact. Three of the identified cytomegalovirus-associated TCR beta chains were confirmed in vitro to be specific for cytomegalovirus antigens. In both the original and validation cohorts, the classifier was reported to diagnose cytomegalovirus status with high specificity and sensitivity. This cohort had only TCR beta chains sequenced, and the lack of alpha or paired-chain data limited which features could be detected. According to a later analysis, TCR association rates differed among HLA loci, with DRB1 alleles showing the most associated TCRs and HLA-C alleles showing the fewest. In a later genetic analysis, fewer N-insertions in productive TCRs were reported among donors in an Asian-associated ancestry cluster than the approximately 630-donor mean.

The cohort was made up of about 670 healthy bone marrow donors. At the time of sampling, every cohort member was nominally healthy, though immune exposures that went unrecorded were likely present. The donor was CMV seropositive and was included in the group of 289 seropositive cohort members. Every donor gave a peripheral blood sample, and the peripheral blood mononuclear cells from that sample were used for TCR beta sequencing. Genomic DNA extraction from the blood cell samples was performed with the Qiagen DNeasy Blood Extraction Kit. On this clone: Its antigen target is currently unknown. Base quality data are lacking; no much larger clone is found one base away.

Between the V and J ends, shortened by 8 bases and 8 bases respectively, the junction contains 16 bases. The CDR3 goes from the cysteine to the phenylalanine over 13 residues. Just the 39-base CDR3 DNA is kept, in frame starting at base 1. In the germline V gene, CDR1 corresponds to KGHSH and CDR2 to LQKENI. The sample comprised PBMCs. This receptor was identified in a man aged 55 to 70 in good health and CMV-seropositive. The chain uses TRBV18 and TRBJ1-5; matching of 6 bases hints at TRBD1 as the D gene. The CDR3 sequence is CASAPGDIEPQHF. The nucleotide sequence is given as TGTGCCAGCGCCCCAGGGGATATAGAGCCCCAGCATTTT.